This T cell receptor (beta chain) was profiled in a study of spatial heterogeneity in lung cancer. Study as a whole: Unique TCR and UMI combinations averaged more than ten appearances each in raw reads.

Stated time point: sample taken at primary tumor resection. Samples came from approximately 65 TRACERx patients with untreated early-stage lung cancer. Tumor, nontumor lung or frozen PBMC supplied whole RNA, sequenced without sorting. The CDR3 contains 13 residues. Germline CDR1 and CDR2: SNHLY and FYNNEI. With 8 bases removed from V and 2 bases from J, the gap between germline ends came to 10 bases. This clonotype was seen a few times. TCRdb ran MiXCR on the 5' RACE reads and lists one entry per CDR3 protein. This repertoire shows 24,000 or so distinct CDR3 sequences, 7% found once; its top ten account for roughly an eighth.

This clonotype was obtained from a male donor with early-stage non-small cell lung cancer. The V call is TRBV2, the J call TRBJ2-1, with TRBD2 as a possible D gene (5 bases). This specimen was PBMCs, taken at surgery. The CDR3 reads CASQRYTYNEQFF. The CDR3 DNA reads TGTGCCAGCCAGCGGTACACCTACAATGAGCAGTTCTTC.